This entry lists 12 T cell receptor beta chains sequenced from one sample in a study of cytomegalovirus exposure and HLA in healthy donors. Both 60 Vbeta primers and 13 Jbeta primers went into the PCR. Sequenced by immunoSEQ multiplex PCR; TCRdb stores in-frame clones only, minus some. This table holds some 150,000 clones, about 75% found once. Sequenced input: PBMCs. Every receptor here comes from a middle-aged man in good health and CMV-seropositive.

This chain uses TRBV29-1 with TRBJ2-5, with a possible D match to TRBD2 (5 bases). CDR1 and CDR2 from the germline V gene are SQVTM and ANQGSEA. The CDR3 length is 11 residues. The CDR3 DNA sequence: TGCACCGGGAAGTACCAAGAGACCCAGTACTTC. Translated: CTGKYQETQYF.

DNA for the CDR3: TGTGCCAGTAGTATAGGGACTAGCGGGAGAGATCCCGGGGAGCTGTTTTTT. This codes for CASSIGTSGRDPGELFF. The rearrangement joins TRBV19 to TRBJ2-2, with 13 bases that match TRBD2. In germline, CDR1 is LNHDA, CDR2 SQIVND (reference sequence). The CDR3 is 17 residues long. V lost 1 base and J lost 6; bases outside the gene matches: 5.

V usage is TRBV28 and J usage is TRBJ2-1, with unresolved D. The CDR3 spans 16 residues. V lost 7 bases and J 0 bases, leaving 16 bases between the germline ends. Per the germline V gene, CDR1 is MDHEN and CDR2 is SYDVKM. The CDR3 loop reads CASIPGGVSSYNEQFF. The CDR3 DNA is TGTGCCAGCATCCCCGGCGGCGTTAGCTCCTACAATGAGCAGTTCTTC.

The CDR3 DNA sequence: TGTGCCAGCAGCCCTTCCGGGGGAGGGTCCAATGGCTACACCTTC. This translates into CASSPSGGGSNGYTF. V and J are TRBV9 and TRBJ1-2; the D gene is possibly TRBD1 (5 bases). CDR1 and CDR2 (germline): SGDLS, YYNGEE. The CDR3 is 15 amino acids. With 4 bases removed from V and 6 bases from J, the gap between germline ends came to 19 bases.

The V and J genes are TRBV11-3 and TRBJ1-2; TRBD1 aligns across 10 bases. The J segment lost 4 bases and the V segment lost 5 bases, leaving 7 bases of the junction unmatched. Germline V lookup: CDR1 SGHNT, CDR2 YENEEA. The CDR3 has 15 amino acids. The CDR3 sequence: CASSLQTGGAYGYTF. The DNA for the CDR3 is TGTGCCAGCAGCCTACAGACAGGGGGCGCCTATGGCTACACCTTC.

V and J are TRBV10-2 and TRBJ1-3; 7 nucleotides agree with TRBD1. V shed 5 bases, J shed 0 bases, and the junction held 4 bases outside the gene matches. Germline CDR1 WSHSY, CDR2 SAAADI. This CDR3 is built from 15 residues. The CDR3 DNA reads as TGCGCCAGCAGTCGGGACAGCAACTCTGGAAACACCATATATTTT. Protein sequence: CASSRDSNSGNTIYF.

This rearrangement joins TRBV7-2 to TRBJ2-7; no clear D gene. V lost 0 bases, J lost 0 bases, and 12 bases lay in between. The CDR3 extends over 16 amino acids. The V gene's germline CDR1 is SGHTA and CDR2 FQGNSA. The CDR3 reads CASSLAPPGLSYEQYF. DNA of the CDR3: TGTGCCAGCAGCTTAGCGCCTCCGGGTCTCTCCTACGAGCAGTACTTC.

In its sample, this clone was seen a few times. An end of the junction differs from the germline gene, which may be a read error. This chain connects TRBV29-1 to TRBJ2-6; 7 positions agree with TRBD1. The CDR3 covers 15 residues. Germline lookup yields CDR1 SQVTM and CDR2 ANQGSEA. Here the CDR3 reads CSVEGQGYGANGLTF. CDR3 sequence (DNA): TGCAGCGTTGAAGGACAGGGTTATGGGGCCAACGGCCTGACTTTC.

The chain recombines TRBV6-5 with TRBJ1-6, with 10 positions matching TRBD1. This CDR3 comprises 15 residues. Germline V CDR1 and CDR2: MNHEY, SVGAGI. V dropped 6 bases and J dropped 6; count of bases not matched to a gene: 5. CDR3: CASSYDRGPNSPLHF. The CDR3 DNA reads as TGTGCCAGCAGCTACGACAGGGGGCCTAATTCACCCCTCCACTTT.

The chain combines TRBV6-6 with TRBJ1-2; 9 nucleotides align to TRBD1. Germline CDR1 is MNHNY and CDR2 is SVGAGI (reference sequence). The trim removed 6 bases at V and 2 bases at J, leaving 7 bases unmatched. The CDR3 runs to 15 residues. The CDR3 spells CASSNKQGANYGYTF. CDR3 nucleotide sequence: TGTGCCAGCAGCAATAAACAGGGGGCGAACTATGGCTACACCTTC.

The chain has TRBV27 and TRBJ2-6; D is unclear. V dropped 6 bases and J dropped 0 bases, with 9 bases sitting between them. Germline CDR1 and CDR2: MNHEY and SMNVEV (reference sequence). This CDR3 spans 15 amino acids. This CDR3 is CASSSNGSGANVLTF. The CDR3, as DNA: TGTGCCAGCAGCTCTAATGGCTCTGGGGCCAACGTCCTGACTTTC.

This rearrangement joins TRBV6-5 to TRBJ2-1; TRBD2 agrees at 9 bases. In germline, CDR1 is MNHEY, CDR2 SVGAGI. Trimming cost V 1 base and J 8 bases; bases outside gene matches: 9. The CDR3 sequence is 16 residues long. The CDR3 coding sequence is TGTGCCAGCAGTTACTTAGCGGGAGAGGTTCCTGATGAGCAGTTCTTC. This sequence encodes CASSYLAGEVPDEQFF.